The sequence of this T cell receptor (beta chain) was determined in a study of control samples from healthy donors and cancer patients. Profiling relied on immunoSEQ multiplex PCR, and the TCRdb table lists in-frame clones only, not all of them. Among more than 150,000 clones listed, over 90% were seen once. Sample: blood. The TCR sequence derives from a man between 50 and 59 years old in good health.

The CDR3, as DNA: TGTGCCAGCACTCCCGGGCAGAGGAGCAATCAGCCCCAGCATTTT. This sequence encodes CASTPGQRSNQPQHF. The gene calls are TRBV6-5 and TRBJ1-5; D is unresolved. This CDR3 has 15 residues. Trimming took off 7 bases at V and 1 base at J, with 14 bases between the two ends. Per the germline V gene, CDR1 is MNHEY and CDR2 is SVGAGI.